The clone carrying this T cell receptor (beta chain) was seen at least ten times. Its specificity is not known. This specimen comes from a study of T cells in Graves' hyperthyroidism and ophthalmopathy. The ends were cut back, 1 base at V and 6 bases at J, with 11 bases in the middle. The CDR3 length is 14 residues. CDR1 is SGHAT and CDR2 is FQNNGV in the germline V gene. Before ophthalmopathy appeared, progressors gave blood at initial hyperthyroidism diagnosis. Study conclusions and caveats: Ophthalmopathy and stable hyperthyroidism were separated by a 13 V-J model.

From RNA transcripts, TCR beta CDR3 regions were amplified. A set of HTBI primers served as the primers for a first-round RT-PCR of the TCR CDR3. TCRdb reprocessed the multiplex PCR reads with MiXCR, giving one entry per CDR3 protein. The sample has a few hundred thousand distinct CDR3 sequences, about 15% seen once. The TCR originated in a woman in her thirties or forties with Graves' hyperthyroidism that later progressed to Graves' ophthalmopathy. The chain employs TRBV11-2 and TRBJ2-3; D may be TRBD1 (7 bases). The sequencing input was blood. The CDR3 DNA reads TGTGCCAGCAGCTTAGGGGCAGGGGGGGATACGCAGTATTTT. It codes for CASSLGAGGDTQYF.